This T cell receptor beta chain appears in the sequencing data of a study of blood T cell repertoires in COVID-19. The J segment lost 0 bases and the V segment lost 4 bases, leaving 12 bases of the junction unmatched. The V gene's germline CDR1 is SNHLY and CDR2 FYNNEI. This CDR3 contains 17 residues. This clone was picked up a small number of times. Only in-frame clones appear in the TCRdb table, and some are missing; sequencing was by immunoSEQ multiplex PCR. The data contain tens of thousands of clones, around 86% of them singletons. The chain combines TRBV2 with TRBJ2-7, with 7 nucleotides matching TRBD2. The receptor was derived from a human donor in a cohort sampled during active COVID-19. Sequencing input: peripheral blood. In DNA form, the CDR3 reads TGTGCCAGCAGTGTGGGGTTTATGGGACTAAGCTCCTACGAGCAGTACTTC. It is translated as CASSVGFMGLSSYEQYF.